This T cell receptor (beta chain) was recorded in a study of blood T cell repertoires in COVID-19 (TCRdb year 2020). About the investigation overall: The collaborator samples originated in the United States, Italy and Spain and spanned the acute and convalescent phases of COVID-19. The prospective study material was composed of cDNA or gDNA derived from T cells, B-cell-depleted T cells, or PBMCs. Subjects who had been exposed to COVID-19, were actively infected with it, or had recovered from it provided the deeply sampled blood TCRbeta repertoires that made up the dataset. The repertoires were released in a freely available public database intended as a resource for research on the immune response to SARS-CoV-2. Samples were obtained from the ongoing ImmuneRACE study (first 160 participants) and from roughly 1,300 subjects provided by 6 global collaborators. Sample metadata almost always included a de-identified subject ID, COVID-19 status, age in years and sex. Where available, HLA class I and class II types were taken from metadata supplied by the sample provider and were not determined by assay-based typing. Summary of the overall study and its limitations: Clinical and demographic metadata were provided uncurated, with the amount varying by source and participant.

As for this clone: The clone's antigen remains unknown. Base qualities are not at hand, and no much larger clone is one base apart.

CDR1 and CDR2 are drawn from the germline V gene (reference sequence): SEHNR, FQNEAQ. Clipping removes 5 bases from V and 5 bases from J, with 5 as the unmatched junction base count. The CDR3 sequence holds 15 residues, the cysteine and phenylalanine included. The only DNA kept is the CDR3, 45 bases in frame from the first base. Whole blood was collected in K2EDTA tubes by collaborating institutions according to the institutions' own protocols. For TCRbeta analysis, collaborators shipped samples as frozen whole blood, isolated PBMCs, or DNA extracted from either of those sample types. TCRbeta CDR3 regions were amplified from genomic DNA using the immunoSEQ Assay, a bias-controlled multiplex PCR. The authors' pipeline ran thus. The number of nucleated cells in each sample was estimated from the amplification of reference gene primers within the assay. To quantify the absolute abundance of each unique TCRbeta CDR3 rearrangement, sequence reads were collapsed and filtered. Productive Simpson clonality was computed per sample as the square root of Simpson's diversity index over productive rearrangements. TCRdb took over this immuneACCESS table, retaining in-frame rearrangements with V and J assigned. Such tables are incomplete; in checked studies, under half of the missing clones stem from an unresolved V gene, and the remainder is unexplained. The V and J calls and clone size come from that table; D and trimming were worked out from the DNA. The sample records roughly 100,000 clones, roughly nine tenths of which are singletons. Around 6% of the sample belongs to the ten largest clones.

Sequenced input: peripheral blood. The source is a human donor in a cohort sampled during active COVID-19. The V and J segments used are TRBV7-9 and TRBJ1-4; a stretch of 10 junction bases matches TRBD1. The bases read TGTGCCAGCAGCCCGACAGGGGGCTCGAATGAAAAACTGTTTTTT. This codes for CASSPTGGSNEKLFF.